Included here is one T cell receptor beta chain sequence, with context. What it recognizes is unknown. PCR was performed a second time for about 7 to 11 cycles using a sample-barcoded 5' primer and a J-beta primer mix. MiXCR was run by TCRdb on the 5' RACE reads, yielding one entry per CDR3 protein. The sample contains 800,000 or so distinct CDR3 sequences, roughly 25% of which appear only once. In germline, CDR1 is MNHNY, CDR2 SVGAGI (reference sequence). Trimming removed 6 bases from V and 1 base from J, with 12 bases in between. The CDR3 spans 14 residues. The source of the sample is a study of blood T cells in healthy people across ages. General study findings and limits: Percentage of naive T cells showed a strong correlation with TCR beta diversity. Naive CD4+ cell counts and diversity both ran higher in long-lived than in aged donors.

This sample also appeared in a second study, on T cells of mothers and their children.

The material sequenced was blood. This chain uses TRBV6-6 with TRBJ2-5; D is uncertain. The sequence was obtained from a boy younger than 18 in good health. CDR3 region: CASRGRLGQETQYF. The DNA of the CDR3 is TGTGCCAGCAGGGGTAGGCTAGGCCAAGAGACCCAGTACTTC.